The sequence of this TCR beta chain was determined in a study of blood T cell repertoires in COVID-19. Study summary: PBMCs, B-cell-depleted T cells, or T cells provided the cDNA or gDNA that made up the material.

Using immunoSEQ multiplex PCR, the repertoire was profiled, and TCRdb retains in-frame clones only, with some absent. The sample includes fewer than 120,000 clones, nearly 90% of them seen just once. The CDR3 contains 13 residues. V shed 6 bases and J shed 2 bases, with 10 bases lying between them. This chain connects TRBV12-3 or TRBV12-4 to TRBJ2-5, with D possibly matching TRBD2 (5 bases). Sequencing was done on a sample of peripheral blood. The sequence was collected from a human donor in a cohort sampled during active COVID-19. CDR3 sequence reads: CASRRRSQETQYF. In DNA form, the CDR3 reads TGTGCCAGCAGGAGGAGGAGTCAAGAGACCCAGTACTTC.